Listed below are T cell receptor beta chains from one sample, sequenced in a study of cytomegalovirus exposure and HLA in healthy donors. The assay was immunoSEQ multiplex PCR, and TCRdb's table has in-frame clones only and misses some. The sample lists 200,000 to 250,000 clones, about 75% seen once, with 1.8% in the top ten. The sequencing sample was made of PBMCs. These receptors were taken from a woman aged 25-40 years in good health and CMV-seronegative. Both conserved end residues are part of each CDR3. Fields, in order: V gene, D gene, clone size, J gene, CDR3 protein, CDR3 DNA. The D gene is left open where the match is weak. Expanded clones get a size class; other rows say once, few or many, or leave the size out.

v_call: TRBV2; d_call: TRBD2; clone_size: few; j_call: TRBJ2-7; cdr3_aa: CASSPVILGGGYEQYF; cdr3_nt: TGTGCCAGCAGTCCCGTAATCCTTGGCGGGGGCTACGAGCAGTACTTC
v_call: TRBV6-4; d_call: -; clone_size: -; j_call: TRBJ1-5; cdr3_aa: CASSERIGAHYSNQPQHF; cdr3_nt: TGTGCCAGCAGCGAAAGGATAGGGGCCCATTATAGCAATCAGCCCCAGCATTTT
v_call: TRBV29-1; d_call: -; clone_size: -; j_call: TRBJ1-2; cdr3_aa: CSVEDRVLDGYTF; cdr3_nt: TGCAGCGTTGAAGACAGGGTGTTAGATGGCTACACCTTC
v_call: TRBV7-9; d_call: -; clone_size: once; j_call: TRBJ2-5; cdr3_aa: CASSPGDYEKQYF; cdr3_nt: TGTGCCAGCAGCCCAGGCGACTACGAAAAGCAGTACTTC
v_call: TRBV29-1; d_call: -; clone_size: -; j_call: TRBJ1-1; cdr3_aa: CSVERQNTEAFF; cdr3_nt: TGCAGCGTTGAAAGACAGAACACTGAAGCTTTCTTT
v_call: TRBV7-8; d_call: TRBD2; clone_size: -; j_call: TRBJ2-3; cdr3_aa: CASSSGTSGSHTATDTQYF; cdr3_nt: TGTGCCAGCAGCTCAGGGACTAGCGGGAGCCACACCGCCACAGATACGCAGTATTTT
v_call: TRBV30; d_call: TRBD1; clone_size: -; j_call: TRBJ1-2; cdr3_aa: CAWSSGQGAVNYGYTF; cdr3_nt: TGTGCCTGGAGTTCGGGACAGGGGGCGGTTAACTATGGCTACACCTTC
v_call: TRBV5-6; d_call: -; clone_size: -; j_call: TRBJ1-4; cdr3_aa: CASSSPGVANEKLFF; cdr3_nt: TGTGCCAGCAGCTCGCCCGGGGTGGCTAATGAAAAACTGTTTTTT
v_call: TRBV14; d_call: -; clone_size: -; j_call: TRBJ1-1; cdr3_aa: CASSPLGIGGYTEAFF; cdr3_nt: TGTGCCAGCAGCCCGCTAGGTATTGGGGGCTACACTGAAGCTTTCTTT
v_call: TRBV19; d_call: -; clone_size: few; j_call: TRBJ1-4; cdr3_aa: CATKTPGGEKLFF; cdr3_nt: TGTGCCACCAAAACACCTGGAGGGGAAAAACTGTTTTTT
v_call: TRBV9; d_call: -; clone_size: few; j_call: TRBJ1-1; cdr3_aa: CASSVSDMNTEAFF; cdr3_nt: TGTGCCAGCAGCGTAAGTGACATGAACACTGAAGCTTTCTTT
v_call: TRBV5-8; d_call: TRBD1; clone_size: -; j_call: TRBJ2-1; cdr3_aa: CASSPGTGSYNEQFF; cdr3_nt: TGTGCCAGCAGCCCCGGGACAGGGTCCTACAATGAGCAGTTCTTC
v_call: TRBV6-5; d_call: -; clone_size: once; j_call: TRBJ1-1; cdr3_aa: CAISEGGAPEAFF; cdr3_nt: TGTGCCATCAGTGAGGGCGGGGCCCCTGAAGCTTTCTTT
v_call: TRBV30; d_call: -; clone_size: -; j_call: TRBJ1-2; cdr3_aa: CAWSHPNSRGGYTF; cdr3_nt: TGTGCCTGGAGCCACCCTAACTCCCGGGGTGGCTACACCTTC
v_call: TRBV5-1; d_call: TRBD2; clone_size: few; j_call: TRBJ2-4; cdr3_aa: CASSLETAGGPQYF; cdr3_nt: TGCGCCAGCAGCTTGGAGACAGCGGGAGGGCCTCAGTACTTC
v_call: TRBV9; d_call: -; clone_size: -; j_call: TRBJ2-7; cdr3_aa: CASSVFPAVGGLYEQYF; cdr3_nt: TGTGCCAGCAGCGTATTCCCCGCAGTGGGGGGACTCTACGAGCAGTACTTC
v_call: TRBV6-5; d_call: -; clone_size: -; j_call: TRBJ2-2; cdr3_aa: CASSVDGVNTGELFF; cdr3_nt: TGTGCCAGCAGTGTCGACGGAGTGAACACCGGGGAGCTGTTTTTT